This T cell receptor (beta chain) was recovered during a study of T cell repertoires in cytomegalovirus infection. On the study more broadly: Both CMV infection and a matching HLA type were indicated by public TCR beta signatures.

The CDR3 contains 14 residues. The ends were cut back, 0 bases at V and 1 base at J, with 6 bases in the middle. Germline-derived CDR1 and CDR2 are ENHRY and SYGVKD. Concerning this clonotype itself: The antigen is unknown.

TCRdb ran MiXCR on the reads and lists one entry per CDR3 protein. Here the sample spans approximately 74,000 distinct CDR3 sequences, approximately 39% being singletons. The gene calls are TRBV10-3 and TRBJ1-1; D is undetermined. The sample here was CD8+ T cells from cultured PBMCs, taken from culture after CMV antigen stimulation. This receptor was obtained from a human donor in good health (CMV status not recorded). Some clones in this sample may be carry-over from other donors' samples. CDR3: CAISESGSNTEAFF. The CDR3 DNA reads TGTGCCATCAGTGAGTCTGGGTCGAACACTGAAGCTTTCTTT.